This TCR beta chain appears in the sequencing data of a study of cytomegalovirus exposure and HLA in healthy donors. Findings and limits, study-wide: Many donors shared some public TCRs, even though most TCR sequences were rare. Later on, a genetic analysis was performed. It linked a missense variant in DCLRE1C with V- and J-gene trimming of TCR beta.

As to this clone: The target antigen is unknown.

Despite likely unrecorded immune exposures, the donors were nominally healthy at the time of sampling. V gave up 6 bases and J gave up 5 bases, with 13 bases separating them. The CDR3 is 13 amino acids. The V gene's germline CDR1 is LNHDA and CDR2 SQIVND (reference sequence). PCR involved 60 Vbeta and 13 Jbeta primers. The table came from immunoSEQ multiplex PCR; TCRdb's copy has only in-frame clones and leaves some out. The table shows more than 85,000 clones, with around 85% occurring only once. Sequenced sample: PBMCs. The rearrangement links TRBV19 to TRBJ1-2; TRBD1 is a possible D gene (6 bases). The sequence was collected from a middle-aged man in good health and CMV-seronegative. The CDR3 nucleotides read TGTGCCAGTAGCACAGGGTTTAGGTATGGCTACACCTTC. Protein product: CASSTGFRYGYTF.